Sequencing of this TCR beta chain was carried out in a study of T cells in Graves' hyperthyroidism and ophthalmopathy (dated by TCRdb to between 2018 and 2020). Regarding the research as a whole: Peripheral blood was sampled at the time of initial diagnosis, prior to any treatment. After blood sampling, hyperthyroidism patients were treated with methimazole at a starting dose of 30 mg daily, and ophthalmopathy patients were treated with high-dose intravenous methylprednisolone. Thyroid tissue and blood T-cell repertoires from six Graves' hyperthyroidism patients were also compared in the study. The 100 discovery patients were divided at random into training and test sets in a 7:3 ratio. To identify TCR V-J signatures that set the groups apart, the researchers used a discovery cohort of 100 or so patients, made up of fewer than 50 with Graves' ophthalmopathy and about 60 with stable Graves' hyperthyroidism. An independent validation cohort of fewer than 20 hyperthyroidism patients and over 15 patients who later progressed to ophthalmopathy tested prospective prediction of ophthalmopathy. The paper describes TCR Vbeta CDR3 sequencing of more than 120 peripheral blood samples, made up of 43 ophthalmopathy patients, 70 to 75 hyperthyroidism patients and 17 progressor patients.

This clonotype was seen at least ten times. The antigen it binds to is not known. No base quality values were provided; no much bigger clone lies one nucleotide off. Ophthalmopathy patients had moderately to severely active disease, with a Clinical Activity Score of 3 or more, a NOSPECS grade of 4 or more, and a disease duration of less than 3 months. Exclusion was applied to patients with uncontrolled infections, other autoimmune diseases, pregnancy or lactation. Diagnoses were based on clinical symptoms, serum thyroxine and TRAb, thyroid ultrasound and orbital computed tomography. Ficoll-Paque density gradient centrifugation was used to isolate PBMCs from about 9.4 ml of fresh peripheral blood. Total RNA was extracted using Trizol reagent, and RNA quality was assessed on an Agilent 2100 Bioanalyzer. The TCR beta CDR3 regions were amplified from the RNA transcripts. For the first round of RT-PCR on the TCR CDR3, the HTBI primer set was used together with the Qiagen OneStep RT-PCR kit. Libraries were constructed in a second round of multiplex PCR, after which size selection and purification were performed. The libraries were sequenced on an Illumina HiSeq2000 using paired-end 100 bp reads. Regarding the original processing steps: Raw data were processed with SOAPnuke, discarding reads with adapters, uncalled bases, mean Phred below 15, or no exact constant-primer or identifier match. High-quality paired reads were merged with COPE v1.2.5, and unique nucleotide sequences were defined as clonotypes. MiTCR v1.1 was used to align clonotypes to the IMGT TRBV, TRBD and TRBJ reference segments. The analysis included only V-J combinations with a frequency above 0.0001, which together covered about 99% of the repertoires. The TCS score was defined as the ratio of F50 (clonal expansion) to E x V (chaos), calculated using BLOSUM62-based TCRdist between CDR3 peptides within each V-J. Welch's t-statistics and random forest reduced fewer than 550 V-J features to roughly 13, which were used in a naive Bayes classifier (R e1071). In TCRdb, the public reads were trimmed at Q25 with fastp and aligned with MiXCR, with productive beta chains retained. Records with the same CDR3 protein are collapsed into one entry carrying the most frequent genes and DNA. These V and J calls rely on TCRdb rather than the paper's analysis. The sample profile shows approximately 300,000 distinct CDR3 sequences; 15% to 20% of them were found once. Just over 55% of the sample belongs to the ten largest clones.

The research as a whole found: Ophthalmopathy was separated from stable hyperthyroidism by a 13 V-J signature model, with around 90% sensitivity and just over 81% specificity obtained in cross-validation and 80%/75% obtained in testing. No statistical method was used to fix the sample size in advance, and group allocation was not hidden from the investigators. During validation, the model predicted progression to ophthalmopathy a median of approximately 6.5 months ahead of onset, with 60% to 71% sensitivity and roughly 72% specificity. Most expanded thyroid clonotypes (frequency above 0.001) were also found in blood, which suggests that blood repertoires may mirror thyroid immune responses.

Sequenced sample: blood. The clonotype comes from a woman between 55 and 75 years old with Graves' ophthalmopathy.

The nucleotides read TGTGCCAGCAGTTTCTCCTGGCCTTGGGGACAGGGACCCACCGGGGAGCTGTTTTTT. Its product reads: CASSFSWPWGQGPTGELFF. The chain is assembled from TRBV12-3 or TRBV12-4 and TRBJ2-2; 9 junctional bases match TRBD1. CDR3 length: 19 amino acids, cysteine to phenylalanine. The retained sequence is limited to the CDR3, 57 bases, with the frame set at the first base. V and J are trimmed by 3 bases and 4 bases, and the gene matches miss 15 bases of the junction.